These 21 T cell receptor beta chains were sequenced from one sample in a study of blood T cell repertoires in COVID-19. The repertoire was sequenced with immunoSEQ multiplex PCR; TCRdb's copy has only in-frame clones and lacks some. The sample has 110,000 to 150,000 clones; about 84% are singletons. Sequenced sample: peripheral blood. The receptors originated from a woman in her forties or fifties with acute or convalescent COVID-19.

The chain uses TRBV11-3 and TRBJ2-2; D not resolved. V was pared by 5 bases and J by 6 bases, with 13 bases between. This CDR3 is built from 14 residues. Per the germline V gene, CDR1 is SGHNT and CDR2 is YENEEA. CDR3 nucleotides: TGTGCCAGCAGCCCCGGAGAGGCTTCCGGGGAGCTGTTTTTT. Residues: CASSPGEASGELFF.

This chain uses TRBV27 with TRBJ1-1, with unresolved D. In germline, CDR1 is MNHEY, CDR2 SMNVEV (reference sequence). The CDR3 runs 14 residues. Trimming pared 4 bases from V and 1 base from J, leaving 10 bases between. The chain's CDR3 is CASSWRDWNTEAFF. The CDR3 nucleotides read TGTGCCAGCAGTTGGCGGGATTGGAACACTGAAGCTTTCTTT.

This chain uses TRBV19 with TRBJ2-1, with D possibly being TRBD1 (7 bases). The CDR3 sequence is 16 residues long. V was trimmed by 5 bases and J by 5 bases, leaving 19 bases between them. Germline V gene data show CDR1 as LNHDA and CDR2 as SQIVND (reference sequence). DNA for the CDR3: TGTGCCAGTAGTCCCGCGAACAGGGGAGGTCACAATGAGCAGTTCTTC. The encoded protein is CASSPANRGGHNEQFF.

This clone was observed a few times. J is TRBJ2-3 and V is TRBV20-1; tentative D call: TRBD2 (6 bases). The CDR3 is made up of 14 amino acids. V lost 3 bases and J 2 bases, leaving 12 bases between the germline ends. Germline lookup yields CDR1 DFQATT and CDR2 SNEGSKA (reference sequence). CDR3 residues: CSASKPSATDTQYF. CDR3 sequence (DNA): TGCAGTGCTAGTAAGCCTAGCGCCACAGATACGCAGTATTTT.

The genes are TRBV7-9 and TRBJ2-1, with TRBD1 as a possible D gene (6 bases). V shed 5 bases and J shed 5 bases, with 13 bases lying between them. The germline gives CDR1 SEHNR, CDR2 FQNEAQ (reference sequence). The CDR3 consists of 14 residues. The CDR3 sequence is CASSPSDRNNEQFF. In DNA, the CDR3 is TGTGCCAGCAGCCCCTCGGACAGAAACAATGAGCAGTTCTTC.

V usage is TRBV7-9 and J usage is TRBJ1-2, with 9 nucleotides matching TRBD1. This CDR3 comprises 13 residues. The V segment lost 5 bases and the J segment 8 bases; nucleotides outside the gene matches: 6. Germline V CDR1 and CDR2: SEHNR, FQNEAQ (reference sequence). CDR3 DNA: TGTGCCAGCAGCATGGGACAGGGCGAGGGCTACACCTTC. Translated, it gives CASSMGQGEGYTF.

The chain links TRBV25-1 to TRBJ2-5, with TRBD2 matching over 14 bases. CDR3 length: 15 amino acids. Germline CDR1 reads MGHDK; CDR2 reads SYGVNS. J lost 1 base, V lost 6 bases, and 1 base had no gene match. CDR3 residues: CASRGTSGGQETQYF. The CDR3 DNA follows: TGTGCCAGCAGGGGGACTAGCGGGGGCCAAGAGACCCAGTACTTC.

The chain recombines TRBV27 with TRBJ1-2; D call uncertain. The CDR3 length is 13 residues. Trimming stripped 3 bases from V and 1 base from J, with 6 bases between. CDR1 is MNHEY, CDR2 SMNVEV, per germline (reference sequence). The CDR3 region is CASSFRGNYGYTF. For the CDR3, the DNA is TGTGCCAGCAGTTTCCGGGGTAACTATGGCTACACCTTC.

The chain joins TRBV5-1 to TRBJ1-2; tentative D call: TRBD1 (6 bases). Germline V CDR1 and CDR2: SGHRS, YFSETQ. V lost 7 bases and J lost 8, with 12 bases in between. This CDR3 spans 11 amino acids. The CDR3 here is CASGTGFGYTF. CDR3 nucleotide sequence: TGCGCCAGCGGCACAGGGTTCGGCTACACCTTC.

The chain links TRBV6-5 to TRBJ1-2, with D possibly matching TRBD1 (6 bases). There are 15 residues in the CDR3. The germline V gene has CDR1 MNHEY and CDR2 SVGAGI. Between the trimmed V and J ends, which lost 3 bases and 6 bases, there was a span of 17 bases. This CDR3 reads CASSYHRDPGNGYTF. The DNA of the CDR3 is TGTGCCAGCAGTTATCACAGGGACCCCGGGAATGGCTACACCTTC.

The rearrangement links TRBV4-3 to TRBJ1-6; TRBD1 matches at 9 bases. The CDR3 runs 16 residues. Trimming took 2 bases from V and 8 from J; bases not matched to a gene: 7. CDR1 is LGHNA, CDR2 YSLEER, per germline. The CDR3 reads CASSQSGGTGHSPLHF. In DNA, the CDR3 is TGCGCCAGCAGCCAATCCGGGGGGACAGGGCATTCACCCCTCCACTTT.

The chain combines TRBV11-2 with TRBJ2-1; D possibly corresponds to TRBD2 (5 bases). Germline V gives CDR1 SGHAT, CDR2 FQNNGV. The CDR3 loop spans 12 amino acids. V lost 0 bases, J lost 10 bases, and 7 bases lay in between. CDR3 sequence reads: CASSLDRGEQFF. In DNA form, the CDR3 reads TGTGCCAGCAGCTTAGATCGCGGGGAGCAGTTCTTC.

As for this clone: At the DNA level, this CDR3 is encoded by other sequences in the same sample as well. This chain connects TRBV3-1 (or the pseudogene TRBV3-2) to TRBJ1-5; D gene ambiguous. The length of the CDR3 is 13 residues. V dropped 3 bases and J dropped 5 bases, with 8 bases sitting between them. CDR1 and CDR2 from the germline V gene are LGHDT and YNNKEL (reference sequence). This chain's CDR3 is CASSQSRDQPQHF. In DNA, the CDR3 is TGTGCCAGCAGCCAGTCGCGGGATCAGCCCCAGCATTTT.

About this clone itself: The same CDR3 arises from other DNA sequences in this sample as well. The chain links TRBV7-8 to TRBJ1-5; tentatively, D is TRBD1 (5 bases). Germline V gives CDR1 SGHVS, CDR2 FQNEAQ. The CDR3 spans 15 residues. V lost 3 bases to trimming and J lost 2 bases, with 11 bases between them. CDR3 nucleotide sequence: TGTGCCAGCAGCTTGGCGGGGGTCGGCAATCAGCCCCAGCATTTT. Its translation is CASSLAGVGNQPQHF.

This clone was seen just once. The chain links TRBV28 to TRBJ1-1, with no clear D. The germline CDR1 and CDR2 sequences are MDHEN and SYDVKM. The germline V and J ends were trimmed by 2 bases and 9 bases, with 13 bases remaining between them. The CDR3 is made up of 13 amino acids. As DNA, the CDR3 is TGTGCCAGCAGTTTAGCTTTGAGGCCGCAAGCTTTCTTT. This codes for CASSLALRPQAFF.

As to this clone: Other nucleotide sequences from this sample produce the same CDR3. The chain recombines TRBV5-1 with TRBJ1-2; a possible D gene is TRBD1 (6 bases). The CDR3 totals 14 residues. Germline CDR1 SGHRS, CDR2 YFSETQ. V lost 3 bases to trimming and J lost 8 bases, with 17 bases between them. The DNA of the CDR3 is TGCGCCAGCAGCTACCCCCGGGAGGGGGGAGGCTACACCTTC. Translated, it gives CASSYPREGGGYTF.

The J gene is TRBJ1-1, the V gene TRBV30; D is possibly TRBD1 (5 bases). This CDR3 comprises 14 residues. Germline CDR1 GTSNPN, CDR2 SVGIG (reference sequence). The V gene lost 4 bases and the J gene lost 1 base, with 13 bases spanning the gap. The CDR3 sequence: CAWKWRQRNTEAFF. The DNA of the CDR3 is TGTGCCTGGAAATGGAGACAGAGGAACACTGAAGCTTTCTTT.

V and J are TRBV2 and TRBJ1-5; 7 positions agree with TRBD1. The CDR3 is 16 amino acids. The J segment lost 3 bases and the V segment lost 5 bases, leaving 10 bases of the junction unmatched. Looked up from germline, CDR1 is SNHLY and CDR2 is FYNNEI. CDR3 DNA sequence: TGTGCCAGCAGTAAGGAGGACAGGCTAAACAATCAGCCCCAGCATTTT. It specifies CASSKEDRLNNQPQHF.

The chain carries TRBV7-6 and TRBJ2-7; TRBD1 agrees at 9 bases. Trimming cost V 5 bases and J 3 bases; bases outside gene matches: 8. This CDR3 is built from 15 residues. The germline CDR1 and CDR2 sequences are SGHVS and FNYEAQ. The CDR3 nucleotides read TGTGCCAGCAGCCCCGCAGGACAGGGGATCTACGAGCAGTACTTC. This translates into CASSPAGQGIYEQYF.

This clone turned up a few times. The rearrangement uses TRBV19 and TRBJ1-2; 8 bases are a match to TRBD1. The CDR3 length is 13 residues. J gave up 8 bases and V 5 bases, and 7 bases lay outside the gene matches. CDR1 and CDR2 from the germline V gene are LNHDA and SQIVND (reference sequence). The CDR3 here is CASSADRVGGYTF. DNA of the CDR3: TGTGCCAGTAGTGCGGACAGGGTCGGGGGCTACACCTTC.

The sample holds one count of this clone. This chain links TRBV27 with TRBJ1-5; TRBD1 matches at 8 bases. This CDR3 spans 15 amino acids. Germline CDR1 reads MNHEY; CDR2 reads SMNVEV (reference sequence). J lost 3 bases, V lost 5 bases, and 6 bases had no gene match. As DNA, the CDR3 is TGTGCCAGCAGTCTACAGGGGGGGGTCAATCAGCCCCAGCATTTT. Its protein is CASSLQGGVNQPQHF.